Sequencing of this TCR beta chain was carried out in a study of post-analysis software for immune sequencing data. About the research overall: Secondary progressive, relapsing-remitting and progressive-relapsing multiple sclerosis were among the included disease courses.

The CDR3 length is 15 residues. V gave up 6 bases and J gave up 0 bases; unmatched junction bases: 5. TCR beta cDNA libraries included unique molecular identifiers. The authors obtained roughly 0.5 million cDNA molecules from roughly 1.1 to 9.2 million T cells. MiXCR was run by TCRdb on the PCR reads, yielding one entry per CDR3 protein. The sample lists some 690,000 distinct CDR3 sequences, approximately 59% occurring once. A note on this clonotype: Its target is not known.

Study-level points and caveats: F-measure co-clustering was strong for batch-matched samples. Patients carried a handful of TRBV segments more frequently than controls did, and TRBV5-6, TRBV5-1 and TRBV20-1 were among them. A significant reduction in normalized Chao1 diversity was observed in multiple sclerosis patients versus controls.

This receptor was taken from a girl aged 2 to 9 with multiple sclerosis. The rearrangement links TRBV12-3 or TRBV12-4 to TRBJ2-1, with 7 bases aligning to TRBD1. The sample comprised blood. The CDR3 region has the DNA TGTGCCAGCAGCATGGGACAGAGCTCCTACAATGAGCAGTTCTTC. This encodes CASSMGQSSYNEQFF.